This T cell receptor beta chain was recovered during a study of T-cell reconstitution after alpha-beta-depleted transplantation in children. General study points: Hyperexpanded clones declined; after one year, newly produced T cells mostly supplied diversity.

TCRbeta library preparation incorporated unique molecular identifiers. TCRdb ran MiXCR on the PCR reads and lists one entry per CDR3 protein. Seen here are 65,000 to 75,000 distinct CDR3 sequences, just under 5% observed once, and the top ten hold approximately 17%. This clonotype came up many times. Its target is not known. The sequence was collected from a boy in the first two years of life who had a stem cell transplant for acute myeloid leukemia, so the T cells may come from the graft donor. The sample consisted of PBMCs, mostly from graft donor cells, taken 180 days after TCRalphabeta/CD19-depleted stem cell transplant.

CDR3 loop: CASSSPRLLTSTDTQYF. CDR3 coding DNA: TGTGCCAGCAGCTCTCCACGATTATTGACCAGCACAGATACGCAGTATTTT. V gene TRBV7-8 combines with J gene TRBJ2-3; the D is unclear. The CDR3 totals 17 residues. V lost 4 bases and J lost 0, with 17 bases in between. Germline CDR1 is SGHVS and CDR2 is FQNEAQ.